The present entry profiles one T cell receptor beta chain with its context. This sample was taken from a study of PD-1 blockade in mismatch repair-deficient tumors. Only in-frame clones appear in the TCRdb table, and some are missing; sequencing was by immunoSEQ multiplex PCR. The sample has some 84,000 clones; roughly 80% are singletons. Germline V gives CDR1 ENHRY, CDR2 SYGVKD. The V segment lost 11 bases and the J segment 3 bases; nucleotides outside the gene matches: 6. This CDR3 contains 12 residues. V is TRBV10-3 and J is TRBJ2-7; 8 bases match TRBD2. Sequences were derived from peripheral blood, sampled 12 weeks after starting pembrolizumab. This TCR came from an adult with mismatch repair-deficient cancer. The CDR3 DNA is TGTGCCTTTGGGACTAGGCTCTACGAGCAGTACTTC. Translating gives CAFGTRLYEQYF.